Presented here are 32 T cell receptor beta chains from one specimen sequenced in a study of technical replicates of blood from a handful of donors. The protocol was immunoSEQ multiplex PCR, while the TCRdb copy is restricted to in-frame clones and leaves out a portion. The repertoire holds over 85,000 clones, with 95% to 97% as singletons. Sequencing input: T cells isolated from PBMCs. All receptors come from a human donor in good health.

The CDR3 is CASSYSAGVYEQYF. CDR3 nucleotide sequence: TGTGCCAGCAGTTACTCAGCGGGGGTTTACGAGCAGTACTTC. V is TRBV6-6 and J is TRBJ2-7; the match to TRBD2 covers 8 bases. The CDR3 totals 14 residues. Germline V gene data show CDR1 as MNHNY and CDR2 as SVGAGI (reference sequence). V was clipped by 0 bases and J by 4 bases; unmatched bases: 2.

This chain links TRBV14 with TRBJ1-2; 8 bases are shared with TRBD1. Germline trimming cut 4 bases from V and 4 bases from J; bases unmatched to any gene: 5. CDR1 is SGHDN, CDR2 FVKESK, per germline. CDR3 size: 14 residues. The DNA for the CDR3 is TGTGCCAGCAGCCGTTCGACAGGGGCCTATGGCTACACCTTC. Its protein product is CASSRSTGAYGYTF.

CDR3 coding DNA: TGTGCCAGCAGTTACTCGCAGGGGGCCACTGAAGCTTTCTTT. Translated: CASSYSQGATEAFF. The chain carries TRBV6-5 and TRBJ1-1; 8 bases agree with TRBD1. V shed 0 bases, J shed 4 bases, and the junction held 1 base outside the gene matches. Per germline, CDR1 MNHEY and CDR2 SVGAGI. This CDR3 contains 14 residues.

This chain connects TRBV10-3 to TRBJ2-1, with 10 bases matching TRBD2. Trimming cost V 10 bases and J 2 bases; bases outside gene matches: 5. Germline CDR1 ENHRY, CDR2 SYGVKD. CDR3 length: 14 residues. In DNA form, the CDR3 reads TGTGCCAGCCTAGCGGGAGCAGCCTACAATGAGCAGTTCTTC. It is translated as CASLAGAAYNEQFF.

V gene TRBV2 combines with J gene TRBJ2-7; D may be TRBD1 (5 bases). Germline assignment: CDR1 SNHLY and CDR2 FYNNEI. The V end was cut by 6 bases, the J end by 6 bases, with 12 bases between. The CDR3 has 12 residues. CDR3 sequence reads: CASRPDSAEQYF. The CDR3 DNA sequence: TGTGCCAGCAGGCCAGACAGCGCCGAGCAGTACTTC.

The chain recombines TRBV19 with TRBJ2-3; 12 bases fit TRBD2. The V and J ends lost 5 bases and 4 bases, in that order; junction bases with no gene match: 10. The CDR3 totals 17 residues. Germline lookup yields CDR1 LNHDA and CDR2 SQIVND (reference sequence). The CDR3 reads CASSLTTSGSGADTQYF. The CDR3 DNA reads TGTGCCAGTAGTCTTACGACTAGCGGGAGTGGTGCAGATACGCAGTATTTT.

The rearrangement joins TRBV5-6 to TRBJ1-1; a possible D gene is TRBD1 (5 bases). V dropped 2 bases and J dropped 6 bases, with 11 bases sitting between them. Per the germline V gene, CDR1 is SGHDT and CDR2 is YYEEEE. CDR3 length equals 13 residues. This CDR3 is CASSFRGGAEAFF. The CDR3 region has the DNA TGTGCCAGCAGCTTTAGGGGCGGGGCTGAAGCTTTCTTT.

The CDR3 sequence: CASSAGDRGITEAFF. The CDR3 DNA sequence: TGTGCCAGCAGCGCTGGGGACAGGGGGATCACTGAAGCTTTCTTT. The gene calls are TRBV5-4 and TRBJ1-1, with TRBD1 identical over 11 bases. This CDR3 region has 15 residues. The germline V gene has CDR1 SGHNT and CDR2 YYREEE (reference sequence). V trimming: 4 bases; J trimming: 4 bases; junction bases outside the gene matches: 6.

The chain employs TRBV9 and TRBJ2-1; TRBD2 aligns across 10 bases. Trimming took 0 bases from V and 7 from J; bases not matched to a gene: 7. This CDR3 has 16 residues. The germline CDR1 and CDR2 sequences are SGDLS and YYNGEE. The CDR3 nucleotides read TGTGCCAGCAGCGTAGACCTAGCGGGAGTGTGGAATGAGCAGTTCTTC. Its protein is CASSVDLAGVWNEQFF.

The chain couples TRBV7-2 to TRBJ2-1; D is possibly TRBD1 (6 bases). CDR1 and CDR2 from the germline V gene are SGHTA and FQGNSA. This CDR3 region has 15 residues. Trimming took 5 bases from V and 4 from J, leaving 15 bases between them. CDR3 bases: TGTGCCAGCAGCACGGACAGAACTTTTTACAATGAGCAGTTCTTC. This translates into CASSTDRTFYNEQFF.

The chain combines TRBV7-6 with TRBJ1-2, with a tentative D call TRBD1 (6 bases). The CDR3 contains 13 residues. V lost 3 bases to trimming and J lost 8 bases, with 13 bases between them. In germline, CDR1 is SGHVS, CDR2 FNYEAQ. For the CDR3, the DNA is TGTGCCAGCAGCTTCAGGGGTTTTAAGGGCTACACCTTC. This encodes CASSFRGFKGYTF. Full variable domain (missing parts from reference TRBV7-6 and TRBJ1-2): GAGVSQSPRYKVTKRGQDVALRCDPISGHVSLYWYRQALGQGPEFLTYFNYEAQQDKSGLPNDRFSAERPEGSISTLTIQRTEQRDSAMYRCASSFRGFKGYTFGSGTRLTVV.

This clone was counted once. The chain uses TRBV7-3 and TRBJ1-2, with TRBD1 matching over 7 bases. This CDR3 is 13 amino acids long. In germline, CDR1 is SGHTA, CDR2 FQGTGA. After removal of 2 bases from V and 6 bases from J, the junction contained 3 bases not matched to a gene. The CDR3 loop is CASSLGGGHGYTF. The CDR3 DNA reads TGTGCCAGCAGCTTAGGAGGGGGCCATGGCTACACCTTC.

This clone was detected once. The rearrangement links TRBV5-4 to TRBJ1-2; D uncertain. Germline CDR1 and CDR2: SGHNT and YYREEE (reference sequence). The length of the CDR3 is 14 residues. V lost 2 bases and J 2 bases, leaving 10 bases between the germline ends. This chain's CDR3 is CASSLLGPNYGYTF. In DNA, the CDR3 is TGTGCCAGCAGCTTACTAGGACCAAACTATGGCTACACCTTC.

The CDR3 reads CASGLVPYPGGAYNEQFF. The CDR3 nucleotides read TGTGCTAGTGGTTTGGTACCGTATCCTGGCGGGGCCTACAATGAGCAGTTCTTC. The V call is TRBV12-5, the J call TRBJ2-1, with a tentative D call TRBD2 (6 bases). Trimming took off 0 bases at V and 2 bases at J, with 17 bases between the two ends. Germline V gene sequence: CDR1 LGHNT, CDR2 FRNRAP. This CDR3 comprises 18 residues.

The chain links TRBV19 to TRBJ1-4; 10 positions match TRBD1. This CDR3 region has 14 residues. Germline lookup yields CDR1 LNHDA and CDR2 SQIVND (reference sequence). Losses at the gene ends were 6 bases for V and 8 bases for J; bases not matched to a gene: 6. The CDR3 DNA reads TGTGCCAGTAGCCCGGGACAGGGGAACGAAAAACTGTTTTTT. It encodes CASSPGQGNEKLFF.

The chain combines TRBV6-5 with TRBJ2-3; D might be TRBD2 (5 bases). Trimming removed 6 bases at V and 1 base at J, with 8 bases between. This CDR3 is built from 13 residues. The V gene's germline CDR1 is MNHEY and CDR2 SVGAGI. CDR3 nucleotide sequence: TGTGCCAGCAGGGAACTAGGCACAGATACGCAGTATTTT. Translated, it gives CASRELGTDTQYF.

The chain carries TRBV21-1 and TRBJ1-4. TRBV21-1 is a pseudogene. The CDR3 is 15 amino acids. This CDR3 is CASSKTETLNEKLFF. The CDR3 nucleotides are TGTGCCAGCAGCAAAACTGAAACGTTAAATGAAAAACTGTTTTTT.

The rearrangement joins TRBV9 to TRBJ1-2, with D hard to call. This CDR3 is 15 amino acids long. V lost 0 bases to trimming and J lost 4 bases, with 13 bases between them. Germline values: CDR1 SGDLS, CDR2 YYNGEE. CDR3 protein: CASSVGEGSSYGYTF. CDR3 DNA: TGTGCCAGCAGCGTAGGGGAGGGCAGTTCCTATGGCTACACCTTC.

The V gene is TRBV6-5, the J gene TRBJ2-7, with 9 bases fitting TRBD2. CDR1 and CDR2 (germline): MNHEY, SVGAGI. The CDR3 contains 14 residues. Trimming removed 5 bases from V and 7 bases from J; junction bases left unmatched: 9. In nucleotides, the CDR3 is TGTGCCAGCAGTGACAAGAGCGGGAGGCGGGAGCAGTACTTC. Translated, it gives CASSDKSGRREQYF.

The chain joins TRBV5-1 to TRBJ2-1, with D possibly being TRBD1 (8 bases). V dropped 2 bases and J dropped 7 bases, with 22 bases sitting between them. The V gene's germline CDR1 is SGHRS and CDR2 YFSETQ. This CDR3 contains 17 residues. The CDR3 here is CASSLQRTTGEGNEQFF. The CDR3 DNA follows: TGCGCCAGCAGCTTACAGAGAACGACAGGGGAGGGGAATGAGCAGTTCTTC. Full variable domain (remainder filled in from reference TRBV5-1 and TRBJ2-1): KAGVTQTPRYLIKTRGQQVTLSCSPISGHRSVSWYQQTPGQGLQFLFEYFSETQRNKGNFPGRFSGRQFSNSRSEMNVSTLELGDSALYLCASSLQRTTGEGNEQFFGPGTRLTVL.

The chain joins TRBV6-4 to TRBJ2-7, with 11 bases fitting TRBD2. Per the germline V gene, CDR1 is MRHNA and CDR2 is SNTAGT. With V trimmed by 5 bases and J by 3 bases, 3 bases remained unmatched. CDR3 size: 14 residues. The CDR3: CASSLGLAVYEQYF. The CDR3 DNA follows: TGTGCCAGCAGTTTGGGACTAGCGGTCTACGAGCAGTACTTC.

The rearrangement uses TRBV9 and TRBJ2-1, with D perhaps TRBD2 (5 bases). This CDR3 is built from 14 residues. V lost 4 bases, J lost 3 bases, and 11 bases lay in between. The V gene's germline CDR1 is SGDLS and CDR2 YYNGEE. The CDR3, as DNA: TGTGCCAGCAGCCCAAGACTAAACTACAATGAGCAGTTCTTC. This gives the protein CASSPRLNYNEQFF.

The count of this clone is one. The chain carries TRBV7-2 and TRBJ2-1, with a tentative D call TRBD1 (6 bases). V lost 5 bases, J lost 0 bases, and 11 bases lay in between. The CDR3 consists of 15 residues. The germline V gene has CDR1 SGHTA and CDR2 FQGNSA. CDR3 residues: CASSQQGRSYNEQFF. In DNA, the CDR3 is TGTGCCAGCAGCCAACAGGGCCGCTCCTACAATGAGCAGTTCTTC.

This sequence joins TRBV27 and TRBJ1-3; maybe TRBD1 (5 bases). Trimming cost V 5 bases and J 2 bases, with 10 bases left between them. CDR1 is MNHEY and CDR2 is SMNVEV in the germline V gene (reference sequence). This CDR3 is 14 amino acids long. The CDR3 bases are TGTGCCAGCAGTCCGGGGGACCCTGGAAACACCATATATTTT. Protein product: CASSPGDPGNTIYF.

This rearrangement joins TRBV6-5 to TRBJ2-7; D perhaps matches TRBD2 (7 bases). V was shortened by 2 bases and J by 6 bases, with 14 bases between the two germline ends. The length of the CDR3 is 14 residues. In germline, CDR1 is MNHEY, CDR2 SVGAGI. The DNA of the CDR3 is TGTGCCAGCAGTTACACGGAGGGGGGGCCCGAGCAGTACTTC. Translation gives CASSYTEGGPEQYF.

V is TRBV9 and J is TRBJ2-3; D remains ambiguous. Germline V gene data show CDR1 as SGDLS and CDR2 as YYNGEE. V was cut by 4 bases and J by 5 bases, with 14 bases left in between. CDR3 length equals 14 residues. CDR3 in DNA: TGTGCCAGCAGCCCGCGACTTTCCCGAGATACGCAGTATTTT. It is translated as CASSPRLSRDTQYF.

The chain recombines TRBV6-5 with TRBJ2-1, with 7 nucleotides matching TRBD1. Losses at the gene ends were 8 bases for V and 6 bases for J; bases not matched to a gene: 7. From germline, CDR1 is MNHEY and CDR2 SVGAGI. The CDR3 extends over 13 amino acids. CDR3 bases: TGTGCCAGCGGAAGGGGGCAGTTCAATGAGCAGTTCTTC. This codes for CASGRGQFNEQFF.

The sample holds one count of this clone. The chain carries TRBV4-1 and TRBJ2-3; maybe TRBD1 (6 bases). Trimming left V 1 base short and J 8 bases short, with 16 bases between. The CDR3 extends over 15 amino acids. Germline V gene sequence: CDR1 MGHRA, CDR2 YSYEKL. The CDR3 DNA follows: TGCGCCAGCAGCCAAGTTTTCGAGGTAGGGGGTACGCAGTATTTT. Encoded protein: CASSQVFEVGGTQYF.

The J gene is TRBJ2-7, the V gene TRBV14, with unresolved D. Per germline, CDR1 SGHDN and CDR2 FVKESK. The CDR3 runs 16 residues. V gave up 0 bases and J gave up 4 bases, with 16 bases separating them. CDR3 sequence (DNA): TGTGCCAGCAGCCAAGAAAGGAGAAACCGACGTTACGAGCAGTACTTC. Translation: CASSQERRNRRYEQYF.

The chain has TRBV9 and TRBJ2-3, with TRBD1 as a possible D gene (6 bases). V lost 4 bases to trimming and J lost 5 bases, with 11 bases between them. Germline V CDR1 and CDR2: SGDLS, YYNGEE. The CDR3 has 13 amino acids. CDR3 coding DNA: TGTGCCAGCAGCACCCAGGGGCAAGATACGCAGTATTTT. It codes for CASSTQGQDTQYF. Full variable domain (outside the CDR3, taken from reference TRBV9 and TRBJ2-3): DSGVTQTPKHLITATGQRVTLRCSPRSGDLSVYWYQQSLDQGLQFLIQYYNGEERAKGNILERFSAQQFPDLHSELNLSSLELGDSALYFCASSTQGQDTQYFGPGTRLTVL.

The rearrangement links TRBV28 to TRBJ2-7, with D perhaps TRBD2 (6 bases). V was shortened by 2 bases and J by 6 bases, with 14 bases between the two germline ends. Germline CDR1 and CDR2: MDHEN and SYDVKM. This CDR3 has 14 amino acids. The CDR3 sequence is CASSLTGESGEQYF. For the CDR3, the DNA is TGTGCCAGCAGTTTAACGGGGGAAAGTGGCGAGCAGTACTTC.

The chain carries TRBV9 and TRBJ2-7; possible D gene TRBD1, 5 bases. CDR3 length: 15 residues. Trimming stripped 0 bases from V and 2 bases from J, with 12 bases between. Germline assignment: CDR1 SGDLS and CDR2 YYNGEE. The CDR3: CASSVVWTRTYEQYF. In DNA form, the CDR3 reads TGTGCCAGCAGCGTAGTGTGGACAAGAACCTACGAGCAGTACTTC.